This TCR beta chain was found in a study of cytomegalovirus exposure and HLA in healthy donors. Overall study findings and caveats: Among CMV-associated TCR beta chains, most appeared HLA-restricted in a later analysis.

A remark on this clone: Its antigen is not identified. Other DNA sequences in the sample encode the same CDR3.

Researchers ran the PCR with 60 Vbeta and 13 Jbeta primers. The protocol was immunoSEQ multiplex PCR, while the TCRdb copy is restricted to in-frame clones and leaves out a portion. The table includes some 150,000 clones, more than 60% detected once. The CDR3 contains 16 residues. CDR1 and CDR2 from the germline V gene are SGHDN and FVKESK. Trimming cost V 3 bases and J 0 bases; bases outside gene matches: 7. Sequenced: PBMCs. The chain combines TRBV14 with TRBJ1-1; 7 bases fit TRBD1. The TCR originated in a man aged 40-55 years in good health and CMV-seronegative. This CDR3 is CASSQHRGLMNTEAFF. CDR3 DNA: TGTGCCAGCAGCCAGCACAGGGGTCTGATGAACACTGAAGCTTTCTTT. The full variable domain, completed using reference TRBV14 and TRBJ1-1, is EAGVTQFPSHSVIEKGQTVTLRCDPISGHDNLYWYRRVMGKEIKFLLHFVKESKQDESGMPNNRFLAERTGGTYSTLKVQPAELEDSGVYFCASSQHRGLMNTEAFFGQGTRLTVV.